Given below is one T cell receptor (beta chain) in context. The antigen remains undetermined. Assay: immunoSEQ multiplex PCR; the TCRdb copy retains only in-frame clones and omits some. The sample comprises about 200,000 clones, 79% of which are singletons, and about an eighth rests with the top ten. V shed 2 bases, J shed 7 bases, and the junction held 5 bases outside the gene matches. CDR3 length: 14 residues. Germline V gene sequence: CDR1 SGHNT, CDR2 YYREEE (reference sequence). These data are taken from a study of cytotoxic CD8 clonotypes in ibrutinib-treated CLL. Overall study: Response specimens were obtained following a median treatment duration of around 12 months, with a range of 6 to 36. Study-level points and caveats: The study found clonality rose at ibrutinib response, then fell toward baseline at progression. In comparison with age-matched healthy donors, baseline clonality was higher and tracked circulating CD8+ T-cell counts. Progressing patients had sampling times that differed from those of sustained-remission patients.

Material: PBMCs, obtained after 12 months of ibrutinib treatment. V gene TRBV5-4 combines with J gene TRBJ1-4, with 7 bases lining up with TRBD1. The TCR was taken from a human donor with chronic lymphocytic leukemia. The CDR3 is CASSFPGQPEKLFF. CDR3 nucleotides: TGTGCCAGCAGCTTTCCGGGACAGCCTGAAAAACTGTTTTTT.